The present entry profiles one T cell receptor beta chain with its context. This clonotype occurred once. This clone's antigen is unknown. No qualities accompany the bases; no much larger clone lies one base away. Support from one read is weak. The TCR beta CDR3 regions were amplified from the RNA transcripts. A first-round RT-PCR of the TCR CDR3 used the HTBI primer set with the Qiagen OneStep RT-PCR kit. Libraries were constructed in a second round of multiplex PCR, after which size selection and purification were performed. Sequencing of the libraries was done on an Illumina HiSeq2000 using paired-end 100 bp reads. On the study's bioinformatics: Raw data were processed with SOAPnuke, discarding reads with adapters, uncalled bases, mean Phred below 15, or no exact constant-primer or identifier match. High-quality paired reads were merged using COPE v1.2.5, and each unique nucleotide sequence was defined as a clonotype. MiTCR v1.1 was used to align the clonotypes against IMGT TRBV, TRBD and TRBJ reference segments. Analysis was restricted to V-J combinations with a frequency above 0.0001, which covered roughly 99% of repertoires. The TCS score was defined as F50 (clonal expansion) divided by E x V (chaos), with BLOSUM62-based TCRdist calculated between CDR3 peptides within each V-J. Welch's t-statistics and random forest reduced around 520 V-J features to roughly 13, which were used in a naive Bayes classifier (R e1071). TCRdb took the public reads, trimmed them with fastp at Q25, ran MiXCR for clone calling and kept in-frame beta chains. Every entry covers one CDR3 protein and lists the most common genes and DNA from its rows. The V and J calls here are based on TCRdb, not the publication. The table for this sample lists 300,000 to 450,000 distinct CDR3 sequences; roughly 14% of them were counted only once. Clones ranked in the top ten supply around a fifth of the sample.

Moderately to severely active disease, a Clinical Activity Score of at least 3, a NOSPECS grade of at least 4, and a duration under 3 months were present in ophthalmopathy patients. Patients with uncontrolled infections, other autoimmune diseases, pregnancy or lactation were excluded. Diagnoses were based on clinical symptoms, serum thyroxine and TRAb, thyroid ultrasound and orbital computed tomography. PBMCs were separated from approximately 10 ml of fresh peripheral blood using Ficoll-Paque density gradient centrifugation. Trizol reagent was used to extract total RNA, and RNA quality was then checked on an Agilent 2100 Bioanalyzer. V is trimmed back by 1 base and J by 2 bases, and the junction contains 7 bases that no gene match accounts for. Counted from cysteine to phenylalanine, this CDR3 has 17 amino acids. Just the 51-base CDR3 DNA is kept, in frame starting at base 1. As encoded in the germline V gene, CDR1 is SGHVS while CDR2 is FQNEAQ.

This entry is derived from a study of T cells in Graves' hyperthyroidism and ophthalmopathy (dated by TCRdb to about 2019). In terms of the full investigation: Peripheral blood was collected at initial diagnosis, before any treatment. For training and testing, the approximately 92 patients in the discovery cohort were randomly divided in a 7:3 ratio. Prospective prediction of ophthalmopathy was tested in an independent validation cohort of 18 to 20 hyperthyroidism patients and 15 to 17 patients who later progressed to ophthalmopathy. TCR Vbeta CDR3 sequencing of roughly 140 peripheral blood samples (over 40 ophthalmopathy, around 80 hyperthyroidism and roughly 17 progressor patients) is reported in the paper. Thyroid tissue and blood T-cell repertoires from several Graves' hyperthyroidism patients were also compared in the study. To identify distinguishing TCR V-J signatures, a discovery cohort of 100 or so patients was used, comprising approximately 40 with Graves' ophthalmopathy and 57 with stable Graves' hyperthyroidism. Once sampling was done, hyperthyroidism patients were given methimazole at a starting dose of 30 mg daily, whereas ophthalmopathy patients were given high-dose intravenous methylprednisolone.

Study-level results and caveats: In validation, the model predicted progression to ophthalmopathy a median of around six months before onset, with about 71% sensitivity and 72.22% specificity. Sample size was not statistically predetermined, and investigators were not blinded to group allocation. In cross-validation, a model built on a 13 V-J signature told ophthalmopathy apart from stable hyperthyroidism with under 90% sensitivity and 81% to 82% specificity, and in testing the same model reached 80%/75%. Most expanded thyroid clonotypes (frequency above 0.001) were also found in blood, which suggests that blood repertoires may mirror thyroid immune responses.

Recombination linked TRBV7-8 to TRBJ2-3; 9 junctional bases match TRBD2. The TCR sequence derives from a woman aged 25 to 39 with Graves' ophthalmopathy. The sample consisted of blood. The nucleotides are TGTGCCAGCAGCTTAGGTGCCAGCGGGGGGCCCACAGATACGCAGTATTTT. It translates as CASSLGASGGPTDTQYF.